The 15 T cell receptor beta chains below were found in one sample sequenced in a study of blood T cell repertoires in COVID-19. TCRdb keeps only in-frame clones here, not all; method: immunoSEQ multiplex PCR. The sample has some 51,000 clones, around 93% seen once; the top ten hold about 3.4%. Sequencing input: peripheral blood. The receptors were sampled from a man aged 45 to 65 with acute or convalescent COVID-19.

V usage is TRBV2 and J usage is TRBJ1-5; D is ambiguous. V shed 2 bases and J shed 6 bases, with 11 bases lying between them. CDR1 and CDR2 (germline): SNHLY, FYNNEI. CDR3 length: 14 residues. This CDR3 reads CASSERGGVQPQHF. The CDR3 nucleotides read TGTGCCAGCAGTGAACGGGGTGGGGTTCAGCCCCAGCATTTT.

This sequence joins TRBV2 and TRBJ1-6; TRBD1 matches 7 bases. This CDR3 is built from 14 residues. Germline-derived CDR1 and CDR2 are SNHLY and FYNNEI. With V trimmed by 6 bases and J by 5 bases, 4 bases remained unmatched. The CDR3 sequence is CASRGQINNSPLHF. As DNA, the CDR3 is TGTGCCAGCAGGGGACAGATAAATAATTCACCCCTCCACTTT. The whole variable domain, filled in from reference TRBV2 and TRBJ1-6, reads EPEVTQTPSHQVTQMGQEVILRCVPISNHLYFYWYRQILGQKVEFLVSFYNNEISEKSEIFDDQFSVERPDGSNFTLKIRSTKLEDSAMYFCASRGQINNSPLHFGNGTRLTVT.

The chain combines TRBV10-1 with TRBJ2-3; a weak D match, TRBD2 (5 bases). CDR1 and CDR2 from the germline V gene are WNHNN and SYGVQD (reference sequence). V was clipped by 3 bases and J by 5 bases, with 9 bases between them. The CDR3 covers 13 residues. In DNA, the CDR3 is TGCGCCAGCAGTGATCACGGGGTAGATACGCAGTATTTT. Amino acid sequence: CASSDHGVDTQYF.

The rearrangement joins TRBV19 to TRBJ1-6; 7 bases match TRBD1. Unmatched junction bases numbered 7, after V lost 5 bases and J lost 6 bases. Per the germline V gene, CDR1 is LNHDA and CDR2 is SQIVND (reference sequence). This CDR3 is 15 amino acids long. CDR3 nucleotides: TGTGCCAGTAGTCCAGAATGGACAGGTAATTCACCCCTCCACTTT. Translated, it gives CASSPEWTGNSPLHF.

This chain joins TRBV5-4 and TRBJ1-1, with 11 bases matching TRBD1. Germline values: CDR1 SGHNT, CDR2 YYREEE (reference sequence). The CDR3 is made up of 15 amino acids. With 4 bases clipped from V and 3 bases from J, the junction kept 5 bases outside the gene matches. As DNA, the CDR3 is TGTGCCAGCAGCCCCTGGACAGGGGGCTACACTGAAGCTTTCTTT. It codes for CASSPWTGGYTEAFF.

The genes are TRBV11-2 and TRBJ1-5; D might be TRBD1 (5 bases). Germline CDR1 is SGHAT and CDR2 is FQNNGV. Trimming pared 4 bases from V and 5 bases from J, leaving 12 bases between. This CDR3 has 14 residues. The DNA of the CDR3 is TGTGCCAGCAGCTCGGGACTCAAAGATCAGCCCCAGCATTTT. As protein: CASSSGLKDQPQHF.

This chain uses TRBV5-1 with TRBJ2-7, with 10 bases aligning to TRBD1. The J segment lost 5 bases and the V segment lost 4 bases, leaving 9 bases of the junction unmatched. Germline values: CDR1 SGHRS, CDR2 YFSETQ. The CDR3 is 15 amino acids. Here the CDR3 reads CASSPQDRGIDEQYF. In DNA form, the CDR3 reads TGCGCCAGCAGCCCTCAGGACAGGGGGATCGACGAGCAGTACTTC. Together with reference TRBV5-1 and TRBJ2-7, the CDR3 gives the full variable domain: KAGVTQTPRYLIKTRGQQVTLSCSPISGHRSVSWYQQTPGQGLQFLFEYFSETQRNKGNFPGRFSGRQFSNSRSEMNVSTLELGDSALYLCASSPQDRGIDEQYFGPGTRLTVT.

The chain carries TRBV2 and TRBJ2-7; a possible D gene is TRBD1 (6 bases). This CDR3 has 14 residues. Trimming took off 5 bases at V and 7 bases at J, with 18 bases between the two ends. The germline CDR1 and CDR2 sequences are SNHLY and FYNNEI. CDR3 protein: CASSRDNGGGEQYF. The CDR3 coding sequence is TGTGCCAGCAGTCGGGACAATGGGGGCGGTGAGCAGTACTTC. Variable domain in full (rest from reference TRBV2 and TRBJ2-7): EPEVTQTPSHQVTQMGQEVILRCVPISNHLYFYWYRQILGQKVEFLVSFYNNEISEKSEIFDDQFSVERPDGSNFTLKIRSTKLEDSAMYFCASSRDNGGGEQYFGPGTRLTVT.

The rearrangement joins TRBV6-5 to TRBJ1-1; a possible D gene is TRBD1 (5 bases). The germline V gene has CDR1 MNHEY and CDR2 SVGAGI. Trimming removed 6 bases from V and 5 bases from J, with 16 bases in between. The CDR3 length is 14 residues. Here the CDR3 reads CASRLGVSRTEAFF. The DNA of the CDR3 is TGTGCCAGCAGGCTAGGGGTTTCAAGAACTGAAGCTTTCTTT.

The chain is built from TRBV4-1 and TRBJ1-3, with no clear D. Germline V lookup: CDR1 MGHRA, CDR2 YSYEKL. The germline V and J ends were trimmed by 2 bases and 2 bases, with 4 bases remaining between them. CDR3 length: 13 amino acids. The CDR3, as DNA: TGCGCCAGCAGCCAACCAGCTGGAAACACCATATATTTT. This gives the protein CASSQPAGNTIYF.

This sequence joins TRBV21-1 and TRBJ1-1. TRBV21-1 is noted as a pseudogene. The CDR3 is 14 amino acids. This chain's CDR3 is CASSKAGWRCDAFF. The CDR3 DNA reads TGTGCCAGCAGCAAAGCGGGTTGGAGGTGCGACGCTTTCTTT.

The V and J genes are TRBV4-1 and TRBJ2-1; no clear D gene. V lost 1 base, J lost 4 bases, and 8 bases lay in between. The V gene's germline CDR1 is MGHRA and CDR2 YSYEKL. The CDR3 covers 14 residues. The DNA of the CDR3 is TGCGCCAGCAGCCAAGCCGAGGAATACAATGAGCAGTTCTTC. This translates into CASSQAEEYNEQFF.

The J gene is TRBJ1-1, the V gene TRBV7-9; TRBD1 matches 7 bases. Germline CDR1 is SEHNR and CDR2 is FQNEAQ (reference sequence). Trimming took 4 bases from V and 0 from J; bases not matched to a gene: 8. This CDR3 spans 16 amino acids. The CDR3 region has the DNA TGTGCCAGCAGCTCTATGTTCAGGGGGTTGAACACTGAAGCTTTCTTT. Its translation is CASSSMFRGLNTEAFF.

This clone was seen a single time. The chain joins TRBV5-8 to TRBJ1-2; D gene ambiguous. Germline assignment: CDR1 SGHTS and CDR2 YDEGEE. This CDR3 spans 16 amino acids. The V end lost 3 bases, the J end lost 1 base, and 16 bases lay between the germline ends. This chain's CDR3 is CASSWGDGRNNYGYTF. The CDR3 DNA sequence: TGTGCCAGCAGCTGGGGAGACGGACGAAATAACTATGGCTACACCTTC.

The chain recombines TRBV18 with TRBJ1-1; 9 nucleotides line up with TRBD1. The CDR3 totals 16 residues. Germline V lookup: CDR1 KGHSH, CDR2 LQKENI. With 5 bases clipped from V and 6 bases from J, the junction kept 13 bases outside the gene matches. CDR3: CASSASIPGQGSEAFF. In DNA, the CDR3 is TGTGCCAGCTCAGCTTCAATCCCGGGACAGGGCTCTGAAGCTTTCTTT. Full variable domain (rest looked up from reference TRBV18 and TRBJ1-1): NAGVMQNPRHLVRRRGQEARLRCSPMKGHSHVYWYRQLPEEGLKFMVYLQKENIIDESGMPKERFSAEFPKEGPSILRIQQVVRGDSAAYFCASSASIPGQGSEAFFGQGTRLTVV.